This T cell receptor (beta chain) was identified in a study of CD8+ T cells in alopecia areata. For the study at large: It was 6 to 18 months of tofacitinib, and then there were 6 months off drug.

After isolation, RNA underwent reverse transcription to generate cDNA as the sequencing template. Produced via immunoSEQ multiplex PCR; TCRdb's table is partial and in-frame only. Of fewer than 150,000 clones listed, 58% are singletons. Study-level points and caveats: Among the cells sequenced in scalp samples are also the resident alphabeta T cells of normal skin.

The CDR3 covers 14 residues. Germline V gives CDR1 SNHLY, CDR2 FYNNEI. The trim removed 6 bases at V and 5 bases at J, leaving 8 bases unmatched. As to this clone: The target antigen is unknown.

It was from PBMCs that CD4+ and CD8+ T cells were sorted. The rearrangement joins TRBV2 to TRBJ1-2, with 8 bases fitting TRBD1. This TCR was recovered from a human donor with alopecia areata. The material was CD4+ T cells sorted from blood, obtained at week 0. The CDR3, as DNA: TGTGCCAGCAGGAGGACAGGGAGTTCATATGGCTACACCTTC. Encoded protein: CASRRTGSSYGYTF.